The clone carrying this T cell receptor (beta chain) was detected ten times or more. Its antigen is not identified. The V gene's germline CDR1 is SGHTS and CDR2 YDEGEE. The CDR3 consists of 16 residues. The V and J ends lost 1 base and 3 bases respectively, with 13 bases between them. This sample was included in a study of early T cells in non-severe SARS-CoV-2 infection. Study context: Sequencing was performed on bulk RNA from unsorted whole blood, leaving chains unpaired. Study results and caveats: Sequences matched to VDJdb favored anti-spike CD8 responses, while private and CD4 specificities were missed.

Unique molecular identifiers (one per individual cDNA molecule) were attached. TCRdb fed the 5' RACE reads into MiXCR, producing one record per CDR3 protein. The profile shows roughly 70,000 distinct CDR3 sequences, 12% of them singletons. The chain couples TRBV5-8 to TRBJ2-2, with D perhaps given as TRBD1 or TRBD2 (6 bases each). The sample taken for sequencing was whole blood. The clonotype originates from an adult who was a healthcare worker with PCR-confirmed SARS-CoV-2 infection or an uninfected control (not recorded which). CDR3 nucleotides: TGTGCCAGCAGCTTGAAGGGGGGCCCACACACCGGGGAGCTGTTTTTT. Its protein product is CASSLKGGPHTGELFF.